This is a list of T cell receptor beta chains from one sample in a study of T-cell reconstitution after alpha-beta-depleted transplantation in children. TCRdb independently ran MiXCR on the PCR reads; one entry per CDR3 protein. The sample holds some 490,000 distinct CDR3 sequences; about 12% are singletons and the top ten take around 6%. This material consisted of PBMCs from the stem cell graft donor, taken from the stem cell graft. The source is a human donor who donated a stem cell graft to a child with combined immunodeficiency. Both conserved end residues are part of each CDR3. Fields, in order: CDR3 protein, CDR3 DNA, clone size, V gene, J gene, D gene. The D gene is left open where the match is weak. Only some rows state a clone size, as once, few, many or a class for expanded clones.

CDR3: CASSPSGGITTQYF; DNA: TGTGCCAGCAGCCCTAGCGGGGGCATAACTACGCAGTATTTT; size: .; V: TRBV7-3; J: TRBJ2-3; D: TRBD2
CDR3: CASSSGLAGGRYEQFF; DNA: TGTGCCAGCAGCTCTGGACTAGCGGGGGGGCGGTATGAGCAGTTCTTC; size: .; V: TRBV7-2; J: TRBJ2-1; D: TRBD2
CDR3: CASSPFGSNTGELFF; DNA: TGTGCCAGCAGCCCCTTCGGATCGAACACCGGGGAGCTGTTTTTT; size: .; V: TRBV7-2; J: TRBJ2-2; D: .
CDR3: CASRLAWETYEQYF; DNA: TGTGCCAGCAGACTTGCGTGGGAAACCTACGAGCAGTACTTC; size: .; V: TRBV28; J: TRBJ2-7; D: .
CDR3: CASTLLGPDTGELFF; DNA: TGTGCTAGCACTCTATTGGGTCCGGACACCGGGGAGCTGTTTTTT; size: .; V: TRBV7-7; J: TRBJ2-2; D: .
CDR3: CASRYIEAGELFF; DNA: TGTGCCAGCAGATATATAGAGGCCGGGGAGCTGTTTTTT; size: .; V: TRBV12-3/TRBV12-4; J: TRBJ2-2; D: .
CDR3: CASSHRTGQNTEAFF; DNA: TGTGCCAGCAGCCACAGGACAGGGCAGAACACTGAAGCTTTCTTT; size: .; V: TRBV12-3/TRBV12-4; J: TRBJ1-1; D: TRBD1
CDR3: CSVEETTDTQYF; DNA: TGCAGCGTTGAAGAGACCACAGATACGCAGTATTTT; size: .; V: TRBV29-1; J: TRBJ2-3; D: .
CDR3: CSVYRTGGYEQYF; DNA: TGCAGCGTCTACAGGACAGGGGGCTACGAGCAGTACTTC; size: few; V: TRBV29-1; J: TRBJ2-7; D: TRBD1
CDR3: CASSDYRVPEAFF; DNA: TGTGCCAGCAGTGATTACAGGGTCCCCGAAGCTTTCTTT; size: many; V: TRBV12-3/TRBV12-4; J: TRBJ1-1; D: .
CDR3: CASSLFLNRIYNEQFF; DNA: TGTGCCAGCAGCTTATTTTTAAACAGGATCTACAATGAGCAGTTCTTC; size: .; V: TRBV7-9; J: TRBJ2-1; D: .
CDR3: CASSQDPTYFQSYEQYF; DNA: TGTGCCAGCAGCCAAGATCCTACCTACTTCCAGTCCTACGAGCAGTACTTC; size: .; V: TRBV14; J: TRBJ2-7; D: .
CDR3: CASSTGTFGEQFF; DNA: TGTGCCAGCAGCACAGGGACGTTTGGTGAGCAGTTCTTC; size: few; V: TRBV7-9; J: TRBJ2-1; D: .
CDR3: CASSSAGNTDTQYF; DNA: TGTGCCAGCAGCTCGGCGGGGAATACAGATACGCAGTATTTT; size: few; V: TRBV7-3; J: TRBJ2-3; D: .
CDR3: CSANDGGLSYEQYF; DNA: TGCAGTGCTAACGACGGCGGGCTCTCCTACGAGCAGTACTTC; size: few; V: TRBV20-1; J: TRBJ2-7; D: .
CDR3: CASIGEASRGRSSYNEQFF; DNA: TGTGCCAGCATTGGAGAGGCTAGCAGGGGGCGGAGCTCCTACAATGAGCAGTTCTTC; size: few; V: TRBV6-1; J: TRBJ2-1; D: TRBD1
CDR3: CASKTGLAGYNEQFF; DNA: TGTGCCAGCAAAACGGGACTAGCGGGCTACAATGAGCAGTTCTTC; size: few; V: TRBV6-2/TRBV6-3; J: TRBJ2-1; D: TRBD2
CDR3: CASSYSARQLYNEQFF; DNA: TGTGCCAGCAGTTACTCAGCGCGGCAACTCTACAATGAGCAGTTCTTC; size: .; V: TRBV6-5; J: TRBJ2-1; D: .
CDR3: CASGFPPSGQGLAKNIQYF; DNA: TGTGCTAGTGGTTTCCCCCCTTCGGGACAGGGTCTTGCCAAAAACATTCAGTACTTC; size: few; V: TRBV12-5; J: TRBJ2-4; D: TRBD1
CDR3: CASSLGTAALFNEKLFF; DNA: TGTGCCAGCAGTTTAGGGACAGCCGCTTTGTTTAATGAAAAACTGTTTTTT; size: few; V: TRBV12-3/TRBV12-4; J: TRBJ1-4; D: .
CDR3: CASSFLLANEQFF; DNA: TGTGCCAGCAGTTTTTTACTAGCAAATGAGCAGTTCTTC; size: many; V: TRBV12-3/TRBV12-4; J: TRBJ2-1; D: .
CDR3: CSANPFPGQGLGQGDTQYF; DNA: TGCAGTGCTAACCCTTTCCCGGGACAGGGATTAGGGCAAGGGGATACGCAGTATTTT; size: .; V: TRBV20-1; J: TRBJ2-3; D: TRBD1
CDR3: CASSPFRDRDYEQYF; DNA: TGTGCCAGCAGTCCATTCCGGGACAGGGACTACGAGCAGTACTTC; size: .; V: TRBV6-5; J: TRBJ2-7; D: TRBD1
CDR3: CASSLASAGGPTFSKQFF; DNA: TGTGCCAGCAGTCTTGCATCAGCGGGAGGGCCAACGTTCAGTAAGCAGTTCTTC; size: once; V: TRBV7-6; J: TRBJ2-1; D: TRBD2
CDR3: CASSYGFLADNTASSTDTQYF; DNA: TGTGCCAGCAGTTACGGCTTCCTAGCGGACAATACGGCCTCTAGCACAGATACGCAGTATTTT; size: .; V: TRBV6-2/TRBV6-3; J: TRBJ2-3; D: TRBD2
CDR3: CASSLNGQGYNEQFF; DNA: TGTGCCAGCAGCCTAAACGGGCAGGGCTACAATGAGCAGTTCTTC; size: few; V: TRBV12-3/TRBV12-4; J: TRBJ2-1; D: .
CDR3: CASSFQGDRVWDIQYF; DNA: TGTGCCAGCAGTTTCCAGGGGGACAGGGTATGGGACATTCAGTACTTC; size: few; V: TRBV7-2; J: TRBJ2-4; D: TRBD1
CDR3: CGSGRGENYEQYF; DNA: TGTGGAAGTGGCAGGGGGGAAAACTACGAGCAGTACTTC; size: .; V: TRBV10-3; J: TRBJ2-7; D: .
CDR3: CASSLVTSGTPEQYF; DNA: TGCGCCAGCAGCTTGGTGACTAGCGGAACCCCCGAGCAGTACTTC; size: .; V: TRBV5-1; J: TRBJ2-7; D: TRBD2
CDR3: CASSYGTGELFF; DNA: TGTGCCAGCAGTTACGGCACCGGGGAGCTGTTTTTT; size: many; V: TRBV6-5; J: TRBJ2-2; D: .
CDR3: CATSDNYIEQFF; DNA: TGTGCCACCAGTGATAACTACATCGAGCAGTTCTTC; size: many; V: TRBV24-1; J: TRBJ2-1; D: .
CDR3: CSAPRGRADTQYF; DNA: TGCAGTGCTCCCCGGGGACGGGCAGATACGCAGTATTTT; size: .; V: TRBV20-1; J: TRBJ2-3; D: .
CDR3: CATSRSQGIDTQYF; DNA: TGTGCCACCAGCAGGTCACAGGGTATAGATACGCAGTATTTT; size: many; V: TRBV15; J: TRBJ2-3; D: .
CDR3: CATKATSTGELFF; DNA: TGTGCCACCAAGGCGACTAGCACCGGGGAGCTGTTTTTT; size: .; V: TRBV24-1; J: TRBJ2-2; D: .
CDR3: CASSMAPINEKLFF; DNA: TGTGCCAGTAGTATGGCCCCGATAAATGAAAAACTGTTTTTT; size: .; V: TRBV19; J: TRBJ1-4; D: .
CDR3: CASSLEARSSVDGYTF; DNA: TGCGCCAGCAGCTTGGAAGCGCGGTCCTCGGTTGATGGCTACACCTTC; size: few; V: TRBV5-1; J: TRBJ1-2; D: .
CDR3: CASRPPGRNEQFF; DNA: TGTGCCAGCAGACCACCGGGGCGCAATGAGCAGTTCTTC; size: few; V: TRBV5-5; J: TRBJ2-1; D: .
CDR3: CASSYWGSSGRTGNEQFF; DNA: TGTGCCAGCAGTTACTGGGGCTCTAGCGGGAGAACGGGAAATGAGCAGTTCTTC; size: .; V: TRBV6-2/TRBV6-3; J: TRBJ2-1; D: TRBD2
CDR3: CASATGTSGNTIYF; DNA: TGTGCCAGCGCGACAGGGACCTCTGGAAACACCATATATTTT; size: .; V: TRBV12-3/TRBV12-4; J: TRBJ1-3; D: TRBD1
CDR3: CASSDGGRVTEAFF; DNA: TGTGCCAGCAGTGACGGGGGCAGAGTGACTGAAGCTTTCTTT; size: .; V: TRBV27; J: TRBJ1-1; D: .
CDR3: CASSLSGQGRGYEQYF; DNA: TGTGCCAGCAGTCTCAGCGGGCAGGGGAGAGGTTACGAGCAGTACTTC; size: few; V: TRBV27; J: TRBJ2-7; D: .
CDR3: CSVEVQGGEKLFF; DNA: TGCAGCGTTGAAGTACAGGGGGGTGAAAAACTGTTTTTT; size: few; V: TRBV29-1; J: TRBJ1-4; D: TRBD1
CDR3: CASSQDLQLAGVETQYF; DNA: TGCGCCAGCAGCCAAGATCTCCAACTAGCGGGGGTAGAGACCCAGTACTTC; size: few; V: TRBV4-3; J: TRBJ2-5; D: TRBD2
CDR3: CSARPLSGSRRAGELFF; DNA: TGCAGTGCTAGACCTCTGAGCGGGAGTAGGAGGGCCGGGGAGCTGTTTTTT; size: .; V: TRBV20-1; J: TRBJ2-2; D: TRBD2
CDR3: CASSFPQGQGTEAFF; DNA: TGTGCCAGCAGTTTTCCGCAGGGACAGGGCACTGAAGCTTTCTTT; size: few; V: TRBV12-3/TRBV12-4; J: TRBJ1-1; D: TRBD1
CDR3: CATSGDGQGADTQYF; DNA: TGTGCCACCAGTGGCGACGGACAGGGGGCAGATACGCAGTATTTT; size: few; V: TRBV24-1; J: TRBJ2-3; D: TRBD1
CDR3: CSAKFGLQETQYF; DNA: TGCAGTGCTAAATTTGGGCTCCAAGAGACCCAGTACTTC; size: many; V: TRBV20-1; J: TRBJ2-5; D: .
CDR3: CSASFGTRSGNEQFF; DNA: TGCAGTGCTAGTTTCGGGACCCGTTCAGGCAATGAGCAGTTCTTC; size: many; V: TRBV20-1; J: TRBJ2-1; D: .
CDR3: CASSSWAASGTDTQYF; DNA: TGTGCCAGCAGTTCCTGGGCGGCTAGCGGCACAGATACGCAGTATTTT; size: .; V: TRBV11-1; J: TRBJ2-3; D: .
CDR3: CSAYSVVTEAFF; DNA: TGCAGTGCTTACTCGGTGGTGACTGAAGCTTTCTTT; size: many; V: TRBV20-1; J: TRBJ1-1; D: .
CDR3: CATSRDRPYEQYF; DNA: TGTGCCACCAGCAGGGACAGACCCTACGAGCAGTACTTC; size: .; V: TRBV15; J: TRBJ2-7; D: .
CDR3: CASSLPIRQGRNEQFF; DNA: TGTGCCAGCAGCTTACCCATCAGGCAGGGAAGGAATGAGCAGTTCTTC; size: many; V: TRBV7-9; J: TRBJ2-1; D: .
CDR3: CAGSLGAPGQSTYEQYF; DNA: TGTGCCGGCAGCTTAGGCGCACCGGGACAGAGTACCTACGAGCAGTACTTC; size: .; V: TRBV7-2; J: TRBJ2-7; D: TRBD1
CDR3: CASSRDREAGYGYTF; DNA: TGTGCCAGCAGCCGCGACAGGGAAGCAGGCTATGGCTACACCTTC; size: .; V: TRBV5-8; J: TRBJ1-2; D: TRBD1
CDR3: CASSLERGGLETQYF; DNA: TGTGCCAGCAGTTTAGAGCGGGGGGGCTTGGAGACCCAGTACTTC; size: .; V: TRBV12-3/TRBV12-4; J: TRBJ2-5; D: TRBD2
CDR3: CASSQSPGHPTLDTQYF; DNA: TGCGCCAGCAGCCAGTCCCCGGGACACCCCACATTAGATACGCAGTATTTT; size: .; V: TRBV4-1; J: TRBJ2-3; D: .
CDR3: CASSANSRMGAKDTQYF; DNA: TGCGCCAGCAGTGCAAATTCCAGGATGGGGGCAAAAGATACGCAGTATTTT; size: .; V: TRBV23-1; J: TRBJ2-3; D: .
CDR3: CAIRGTLAYEQYF; DNA: TGTGCCATCAGGGGGACATTGGCCTACGAGCAGTACTTC; size: few; V: TRBV10-3; J: TRBJ2-7; D: .
CDR3: CASRLGGGRGAYNEQFF; DNA: TGTGCCAGCAGGTTGGGGGGCGGCAGGGGAGCCTACAATGAGCAGTTCTTC; size: few; V: TRBV5-6; J: TRBJ2-1; D: .